Each of the 31 T cell receptor beta chains below was sequenced from the same sample in a study of T cells in Graves' hyperthyroidism and ophthalmopathy. Researchers took RNA transcripts and amplified the TCR beta CDR3 regions from them. RT-PCR in the first round (using the HTBI primer set) targeted the TCR CDR3. TCRdb passed the multiplex PCR reads through MiXCR, listing each CDR3 protein once. The table records some 510,000 distinct CDR3 sequences, around 20% of them present only once. The sample taken for sequencing was blood. The receptors derive from a man between 18 and 35 years old with Graves' hyperthyroidism.

At least ten counts were recorded for this clonotype. The chain combines TRBV28 with TRBJ1-1; weak D call: TRBD1 (6 bases). CDR3 length equals 17 residues. Germline V gene data show CDR1 as MDHEN and CDR2 as SYDVKM. V was cut by 3 bases and J by 1 base, with 18 bases left in between. In DNA form, the CDR3 reads TGTGCCAGCAGTTTCGACAGGCGCCGAGGCTGGAACACTGAAGCTTTCTTT. This translates into CASSFDRRRGWNTEAFF.

This clonotype was detected ten times or more. This chain connects TRBV12-3 or TRBV12-4 to TRBJ2-7, with TRBD1 matching 9 bases. J gave up 5 bases and V 4 bases, and 6 bases lay outside the gene matches. There are 14 residues in the CDR3. Here the CDR3 reads CASSSQGAVDEQYF. The CDR3 region has the DNA TGTGCCAGCAGTTCACAGGGGGCAGTCGACGAGCAGTACTTC.

V is TRBV6-2 or TRBV6-3 and J is TRBJ1-1; possible D gene TRBD1, 6 bases. Trimming took off 6 bases at V and 1 base at J, with 12 bases between the two ends. From germline, CDR1 is MNHEY and CDR2 SVGEGT. CDR3 length: 14 amino acids. The CDR3 nucleotides are TGTGCCAGCAGCTGGGACAACTCGAACACTGAAGCTTTCTTT. Its protein product is CASSWDNSNTEAFF.

This clonotype was recorded many times. The chain uses TRBV7-9 and TRBJ2-4; 9 bases match TRBD1. The CDR3 has 14 residues. The germline V gene encodes CDR1 SEHNR and CDR2 FQNEAQ (reference sequence). V lost 5 bases and J lost 7; bases outside the gene matches: 6. The CDR3 coding sequence is TGTGCCAGCAGCAAACAGGGGGCGGGGAACATTCAGTACTTC. Amino acids: CASSKQGAGNIQYF.

This clonotype was counted ten times or more. V and J are TRBV30 and TRBJ1-3; TRBD1 is a possible D gene (5 bases). The V and J ends lost 3 bases and 8 bases respectively, with 11 bases between them. This CDR3 is built from 12 residues. Germline assignment: CDR1 GTSNPN and CDR2 SVGIG (reference sequence). CDR3 residues: CAWSADRHTIYF. CDR3 DNA sequence: TGTGCCTGGAGCGCCGACAGACACACCATATATTTT. The full variable domain, its missing parts supplied by reference TRBV30 and TRBJ1-3, is SQTIHQWPATLVQPVGSPLSLECTVEGTSNPNLYWYRQAAGRGLQLLFYSVGIGQISSEVPQNLSASRPQDRQFILSSKKLLLSDSGFYLCAWSADRHTIYFGEGSWLTVV.

This clonotype occurred many times. The rearrangement links TRBV12-3 or TRBV12-4 to TRBJ2-2; 8 bases line up with TRBD1. The J segment lost 3 bases and the V segment lost 5 bases, leaving 5 bases of the junction unmatched. There are 15 residues in the CDR3. The CDR3 reads CASSVGQGDTGELFF. The CDR3 region has the DNA TGTGCCAGCAGTGTCGGACAGGGAGACACCGGGGAGCTGTTTTTT.

The genes are TRBV6-2 or TRBV6-3 and TRBJ1-6; 7 nucleotides agree with TRBD1. CDR3 length: 12 amino acids. Germline assignment: CDR1 MNHEY and CDR2 SVGEGT. V lost 6 bases to trimming and J lost 14 bases; unmatched junction nucleotides: 7. CDR3 loop: CASRRQGRALHF. The CDR3 region has the DNA TGTGCCAGCAGACGACAGGGTCGGGCCCTCCACTTT.

This clonotype was detected many times. This CDR3 reads CSPHAPVTRDREPGNTIYF. The CDR3 nucleotides read TGCAGCCCTCACGCCCCGGTAACCCGGGACAGGGAGCCTGGAAACACCATATATTTT. J is TRBJ1-3 and V is TRBV29-1; 9 bases are shared with TRBD1. V trimming: 8 bases; J trimming: 2 bases; junction bases outside the gene matches: 22. CDR1 is SQVTM, CDR2 ANQGSEA, per germline. The CDR3 extends over 19 amino acids. Drawing the rest from reference TRBV29-1 and TRBJ1-3, the complete variable domain is SAVISQKPSRDICQRGTSLTIQCQVDSQVTMMFWYRQQPGQSLTLIATANQGSEATYESGFVIDKFPISRPNLTFSTLTVSNMSPEDSSIYLCSPHAPVTRDREPGNTIYFGEGSWLTVV.

This clonotype was observed many times. This chain links TRBV20-1 with TRBJ2-7; D ambiguous. Germline V gene lookup returns CDR1 DFQATT and CDR2 SNEGSKA (reference sequence). CDR3 length equals 13 residues. Trimming shortened V by 5 bases and J by 4 bases, and 15 bases separated the two germline ends. In DNA, the CDR3 is TGCAGTGCTCTGACATCTAGTGCGTACGAGCAGTACTTC. Its translation is CSALTSSAYEQYF.

This clonotype has ten or more counts. This sequence joins TRBV7-2 and TRBJ2-7; TRBD2 aligns across 7 bases. Germline V gene data show CDR1 as SGHTA and CDR2 as FQGNSA. The V and J ends lost 1 base and 0 bases, in that order; junction bases with no gene match: 3. CDR3 length: 15 amino acids. The CDR3 bases are TGTGCCAGCAGCTTAGGGGGAGGGAACTCCTACGAGCAGTACTTC. Its translation is CASSLGGGNSYEQYF. The whole variable domain, remainder taken from reference TRBV7-2 and TRBJ2-7, is GAGVSQSPSNKVTEKGKDVELRCDPISGHTALYWYRQSLGQGLEFLIYFQGNSAPDKSGLPSDRFSAERTGGSVSTLTIQRTQQEDSAVYLCASSLGGGNSYEQYFGPGTRLTVT.

As to this clonotype: A clone one base away is much larger, so this may be a read error. The CDR3 end shows no conserved phenylalanine or tryptophan, and so a read error is likely. The rearrangement joins TRBV7-2 to TRBJ1-3; D is possibly TRBD1 (5 bases). Germline CDR1 is SGHTA and CDR2 is FQGNSA. The CDR3 extends over 15 amino acids. V shed 6 bases and J shed 0 bases, with 12 bases lying between them. CDR3 loop: CASSPYRSSGNTIYV. DNA for the CDR3: TGTGCCAGCAGTCCTTACAGGAGCTCTGGAAACACCATATATGTT.

J is TRBJ2-2 and V is TRBV5-1; D is undetermined. V shed 4 bases and J shed 4 bases, with 17 bases lying between them. This CDR3 has 16 residues. The germline gives CDR1 SGHRS, CDR2 YFSETQ. This chain's CDR3 is CASSHEQKRVTGELFF. CDR3 sequence (DNA): TGCGCCAGCAGCCATGAGCAAAAGCGAGTCACCGGGGAGCTGTTTTTT.

This clonotype was detected ten times or more. V and J are TRBV7-2 and TRBJ1-1; the match to TRBD1 covers 10 bases. The CDR3 totals 15 residues. Germline CDR1 reads SGHTA; CDR2 reads FQGNSA. V lost 5 bases, J lost 5 bases, and 8 bases stayed unmatched. The CDR3 sequence: CASSPLDRGRTEAFF. CDR3 coding DNA: TGTGCCAGCAGCCCCTTGGACAGGGGGAGAACTGAAGCTTTCTTT. Looking up the rest from reference TRBV7-2 and TRBJ1-1 gives the full variable domain: GAGVSQSPSNKVTEKGKDVELRCDPISGHTALYWYRQSLGQGLEFLIYFQGNSAPDKSGLPSDRFSAERTGGSVSTLTIQRTQQEDSAVYLCASSPLDRGRTEAFFGQGTRLTVV.

Ten or more counts support this clonotype. The chain is built from TRBV9 and TRBJ1-1; D might be TRBD1 (5 bases). V gave up 0 bases and J gave up 5 bases, with 8 bases separating them. This CDR3 contains 13 residues. Germline CDR1 and CDR2: SGDLS and YYNGEE. CDR3 bases: TGTGCCAGCAGCGTAGGAAGGGGAACTGAAGCTTTCTTT. The encoded protein is CASSVGRGTEAFF. Full variable domain (missing parts from reference TRBV9 and TRBJ1-1): DSGVTQTPKHLITATGQRVTLRCSPRSGDLSVYWYQQSLDQGLQFLIQYYNGEERAKGNILERFSAQQFPDLHSELNLSSLELGDSALYFCASSVGRGTEAFFGQGTRLTVV.

This clonotype has ten or more counts. The V gene is TRBV6-5, the J gene TRBJ2-2, with a weak D call TRBD1 (5 bases). This CDR3 is built from 14 residues. V lost 4 bases and J lost 4, with 10 bases in between. Looked up from germline, CDR1 is MNHEY and CDR2 is SVGAGI. The CDR3 sequence is CASSSGLLTGELFF. CDR3 DNA sequence: TGTGCCAGCAGTTCAGGGTTACTCACCGGGGAGCTGTTTTTT.

The V and J genes are TRBV5-6 and TRBJ1-3; D remains unclear. Germline V gene sequence: CDR1 SGHDT, CDR2 YYEEEE. Trimming took 0 bases from V and 2 from J, leaving 9 bases between them. The CDR3 totals 15 residues. CDR3 bases: TGTGCCAGCAGCTTGGGCCCCGGGGCTGGAAACACCATATATTTT. Translated: CASSLGPGAGNTIYF.

With regard to this clonotype: An end of the junction differs from the germline gene, which may be a read error. The chain uses TRBV30 and TRBJ2-7; D might be TRBD2 (5 bases). The CDR3 loop spans 11 amino acids. Germline V lookup: CDR1 GTSNPN, CDR2 SVGIG (reference sequence). In nucleotides, the CDR3 is TGTGCCTGGCAGGACTCGTGGGAGCAGTACTTT. It translates to CAWQDSWEQYF.

Many counts were recorded for this clonotype. The V and J genes are TRBV6-7 and TRBJ1-2, with 8 bases aligning to TRBD1. TRBV6-7 is marked as an open reading frame, function uncertain. V was pared by 7 bases and J by 5 bases, with 9 bases of the junction left unmatched. CDR3 length: 14 amino acids. CDR3 protein: CASILKDRDYGYTF. The DNA of the CDR3 is TGTGCCAGCATTCTTAAGGACAGGGATTATGGCTACACCTTC.

At least ten counts were recorded for this clonotype. This rearrangement joins TRBV4-1 to TRBJ1-5; D gene ambiguous. Between the trimmed V and J ends, which lost 0 bases and 3 bases, there was a span of 6 bases. The germline CDR1 and CDR2 sequences are MGHRA and YSYEKL. The CDR3 extends over 14 amino acids. The DNA of the CDR3 is TGCGCCAGCAGCCAAGATCCGGTCAATCAGCCCCAGCATTTT. It specifies CASSQDPVNQPQHF.

This clonotype has just a few counts. The chain recombines TRBV3-1 with TRBJ2-5; 8 bases line up with TRBD2. Looked up from germline, CDR1 is LGHDT and CDR2 is YNNKEL (reference sequence). The CDR3 contains 16 residues. With 0 bases clipped from V and 5 bases from J, the junction kept 8 bases outside the gene matches. The CDR3 DNA sequence: TGTGCCAGCAGCCAAGATGACGGGGGGGCCGTGGAGACCCAGTACTTC. It is translated as CASSQDDGGAVETQYF.

The sample holds many counts of this clonotype. The CDR3 loop reads CASRPQGSANTGELFF. The CDR3 DNA sequence: TGTGCCAGTAGGCCACAGGGCTCCGCGAACACCGGGGAGCTGTTTTTT. The chain couples TRBV19 to TRBJ2-2, with D possibly TRBD1 on 6 matching bases. The ends were cut back, 6 bases at V and 0 bases at J, with 14 bases in the middle. CDR1 and CDR2 (germline): LNHDA, SQIVND (reference sequence). This CDR3 comprises 16 residues.

The table lists this clonotype with many counts. This rearrangement joins TRBV6-1 to TRBJ1-5; a possible D gene is TRBD1 (6 bases). CDR3 length: 16 amino acids. Germline-derived CDR1 and CDR2 are MNHNS and SASEGT. Between the trimmed V and J ends, which lost 6 bases and 6 bases, there was a span of 21 bases. CDR3 sequence reads: CASRTGAGTQGQPQHF. The CDR3 nucleotides are TGTGCCAGCAGGACGGGGGCAGGAACGCAGGGTCAGCCCCAGCATTTT.

This clonotype showed up many times. V usage is TRBV20-1 and J usage is TRBJ2-7; D gene unclear. Trimming removed 0 bases at V and 7 bases at J, with 16 bases between. CDR1 is DFQATT and CDR2 is SNEGSKA in the germline V gene (reference sequence). This CDR3 has 14 amino acids. The CDR3 region is CSAREKEYTQEQYF. Here the CDR3 DNA reads TGCAGTGCTAGAGAAAAGGAGTACACGCAGGAGCAGTACTTC.

This clonotype was found many times. The chain uses TRBV7-2 and TRBJ2-5, with unresolved D. Germline V gene sequence: CDR1 SGHTA, CDR2 FQGNSA. This CDR3 comprises 13 residues. V was shortened by 4 bases and J by 0 bases, with 6 bases between the two germline ends. The CDR3 sequence is CASSYHNQETQYF. Here the CDR3 DNA reads TGTGCCAGCAGCTACCACAACCAAGAGACCCAGTACTTC.

The CDR3 loop is CASSYRPPEDYGYTF. The CDR3 DNA is TGTGCCAGCAGTTACAGGCCACCGGAAGACTATGGCTACACCTTC. The chain uses TRBV6-2 or TRBV6-3 and TRBJ1-2; D is uncertain. V dropped 2 bases and J dropped 3 bases, with 13 bases sitting between them. Germline CDR1 is MNHEY and CDR2 is SVGEGT. The CDR3 runs to 15 residues.

This clonotype was detected ten times or more. This chain links TRBV20-1 with TRBJ1-5, with TRBD1 matching 7 bases. This CDR3 is built from 14 residues. Trimming took 5 bases from V and 5 from J; bases not matched to a gene: 9. Per the germline V gene, CDR1 is DFQATT and CDR2 is SNEGSKA (reference sequence). The chain's CDR3 is CSALGQGGYQPQHF. The CDR3 DNA is TGCAGTGCTCTAGGGCAGGGGGGCTATCAGCCCCAGCATTTT.

The chain combines TRBV20-1 with TRBJ2-5, with D perhaps matching TRBD2 (6 bases). This CDR3 has 13 amino acids. The V gene lost 6 bases and the J gene lost 5 bases, with 16 bases spanning the gap. Germline V gives CDR1 DFQATT, CDR2 SNEGSKA (reference sequence). Here the CDR3 reads CSAPPGGWETQYF. CDR3 DNA sequence: TGCAGTGCCCCACCTGGGGGGTGGGAGACCCAGTACTTC.

This clonotype occurred many times. This chain uses TRBV6-2 or TRBV6-3 with TRBJ1-2; D might be TRBD1 (5 bases). The CDR3 loop spans 14 amino acids. From germline, CDR1 is MNHEY and CDR2 SVGEGT. Trimming stripped 7 bases from V and 5 bases from J, with 17 bases between. In DNA form, the CDR3 reads TGTGCCAGCACTATCGGCGGGGGTCGGTATGGCTACACCTTC. Encoded protein: CASTIGGGRYGYTF.

This chain joins TRBV4-1 and TRBJ2-7, with D possibly being TRBD1 (6 bases). CDR1 and CDR2 (germline): MGHRA, YSYEKL. The V gene lost 1 base and the J gene lost 4 bases, with 14 bases spanning the gap. This CDR3 contains 15 residues. CDR3 region: CASSQGLDSYYEQYF. The CDR3 DNA reads as TGCGCCAGCAGCCAAGGGTTGGACAGCTATTACGAGCAGTACTTC.

The chain employs TRBV6-1 and TRBJ2-7; the match to TRBD1 covers 8 bases. Germline values: CDR1 MNHNS, CDR2 SASEGT. The V gene end was trimmed by 5 bases and the J gene end by 2 bases; junction bases not matched to a gene: 11. The CDR3 sequence is 16 residues long. The CDR3 DNA reads TGTGCCAGCAGTCCACAGGGGACAGGCCCACCCTACGAGCAGTACTTC. It is translated as CASSPQGTGPPYEQYF.

This clonotype was counted many times. The chain couples TRBV9 to TRBJ1-2; no firm D call. Trimming pared 0 bases from V and 8 bases from J, leaving 8 bases between. The germline V gene has CDR1 SGDLS and CDR2 YYNGEE. The CDR3 spans 12 residues. CDR3: CASSVGGQGYTF. CDR3 coding DNA: TGTGCCAGCAGCGTAGGAGGTCAGGGCTACACCTTC.